This paragraph covers one T cell receptor beta chain sequence. CDR3 length: 15 residues. The V and J ends lost 3 bases and 7 bases respectively, with 18 bases between them. CDR1 and CDR2 from the germline V gene are GTSNPN and SVGIG (reference sequence). Authors' data handling: From reference gene primer amplification, estimates of nucleated cell counts were derived. Only in-frame clones appear in the TCRdb table, and some are missing; sequencing was by immunoSEQ multiplex PCR. That table gives V, J and clone size, and the DNA gave D and trimming. The data show 55,000 to 85,000 clones, around 80% seen once. The sample comes from a study of blood T cell repertoires in COVID-19. Whole-study context: Samples came from the United States, Italy and Spain, spanning acute and convalescent COVID-19.

The specimen sequenced was peripheral blood. V usage is TRBV30 and J usage is TRBJ2-2; a weak D match, TRBD2 (6 bases). This sequence was found in a man aged 60 to 75 with active or convalescent COVID-19. The CDR3 spells CAWSVGGPTGGELFF. CDR3 sequence (DNA): TGTGCCTGGAGCGTCGGGGGACCCACGGGCGGGGAGCTGTTTTTT. Based on the CDR3 plus reference TRBV30 and TRBJ2-2, the full variable domain is SQTIHQWPATLVQPVGSPLSLECTVEGTSNPNLYWYRQAAGRGLQLLFYSVGIGQISSEVPQNLSASRPQDRQFILSSKKLLLSDSGFYLCAWSVGGPTGGELFFGEGSRLTVL.